This T cell receptor beta chain was identified during a study of Tregs in tolerant kidney transplant recipients. Across the whole study: The nonmyeloablative bone marrow transplants came from related graft donors, with transient mixed chimerism.

With regard to this clone: The read ends 3 residues shy of where the CDR3 ends; the end is completed using the germline J gene.

The germline gives CDR1 SGHRS, CDR2 YFSETQ. The CDR3 has 15 residues. After removal of 5 bases from V and 6 bases from J, the junction contained 5 bases not matched to a gene. Assay used: immunoSEQ multiplex PCR; TCRdb lists only in-frame clones, some missing. The listing contains roughly 50,000 clones. This TCR was sampled from a human donor who received a combined kidney and bone marrow transplant. The rearrangement joins TRBV5-1 to TRBJ2-6; 10 nucleotides align to TRBD1. Sequenced material: CD4+ T cells from blood, taken before the transplant. The DNA read from the CDR3 is TGCGCCAGCAGGGAGACAGGGGGCGAGGCCAACGTC. Translating gives CASRETGGEANV. The CDR3, in full, reads CASRETGGEANVLTF.